This T cell receptor beta chain was recovered during a study of shared clonotypes between healthy human individuals. Study summary: Per donor, CD8 memory used one plate, CD8 naive used two, CD4 memory used three and CD4 naive used three.

The CDR3 has 14 residues. V lost 5 bases to trimming and J lost 3 bases, with 14 bases between them. CDR1 is SGHAT and CDR2 is FQDESV in the germline V gene (reference sequence). Recent vaccinations or acute infections were absent in the healthy HIV-negative adult donors. Libraries were prepared by immunoSEQ multiplex PCR; TCRdb keeps only in-frame clonotypes and omits some of them. The data contain under 1,100,000 clones, 65% to 75% of them singletons. The sample consisted of memory CD4+ T cells sorted from blood. The sample's subset: CD45RA-negative fraction. This receptor was obtained from a man aged 18 to 35 in good health. The chain employs TRBV11-1 and TRBJ2-7; D is perhaps TRBD2 (6 bases). The CDR3 DNA reads TGTGCCAGCAGCACAGATCGGGGGATCTACGAGCAGTACTTC. It translates to CASSTDRGIYEQYF. The whole variable domain, remainder taken from reference TRBV11-1 and TRBJ2-7, is EAEVAQSPRYKITEKSQAVAFWCDPISGHATLYWYRQILGQGPELLVQFQDESVVDDSQLPKDRFSAERLKGVDSTLKIQPAELGDSAMYLCASSTDRGIYEQYFGPGTRLTVT.